The source of this T cell receptor beta chain is a study of blood T cell repertoires in COVID-19. Assay used: immunoSEQ multiplex PCR; TCRdb lists only in-frame clones, some missing. Altogether some 180,000 clones are present, roughly 88% being singletons, with the ten largest covering about 12%. The CDR3 runs to 14 residues. The germline gives CDR1 MNHEY, CDR2 SVGAGI. V lost 11 bases and J 3 bases, leaving 16 bases between the germline ends. The sequencing input was peripheral blood. The chain combines TRBV6-5 with TRBJ2-2, with D possibly TRBD2 on 5 matching bases. The receptor comes from a human donor in a cohort sampled during active COVID-19. Written as DNA, the CDR3 is TGTGCCCTCCGGAGAGGGTTTGACACCGGGGAGCTGTTTTTT. It specifies CALRRGFDTGELFF.